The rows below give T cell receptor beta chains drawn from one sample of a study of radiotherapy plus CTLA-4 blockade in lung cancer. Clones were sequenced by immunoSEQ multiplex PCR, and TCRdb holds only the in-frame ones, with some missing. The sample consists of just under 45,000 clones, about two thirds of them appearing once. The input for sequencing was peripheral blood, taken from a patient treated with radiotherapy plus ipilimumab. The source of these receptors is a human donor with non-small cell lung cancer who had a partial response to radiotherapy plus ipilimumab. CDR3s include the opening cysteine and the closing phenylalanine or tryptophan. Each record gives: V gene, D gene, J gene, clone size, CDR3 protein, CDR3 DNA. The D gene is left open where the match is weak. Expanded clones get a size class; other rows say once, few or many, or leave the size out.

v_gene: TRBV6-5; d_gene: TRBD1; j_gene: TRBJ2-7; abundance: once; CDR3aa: CASTPGQGYRYQQYF; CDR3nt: TGTGCCAGCACCCCCGGACAGGGCTACAGATACCAGCAGTACTTC
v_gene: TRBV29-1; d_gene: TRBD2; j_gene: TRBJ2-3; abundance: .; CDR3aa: CSVVLRGSTDTQYF; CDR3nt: TGCAGCGTTGTGTTGCGGGGGAGCACAGATACGCAGTATTTT
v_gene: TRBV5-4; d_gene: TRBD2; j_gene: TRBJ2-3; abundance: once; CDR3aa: CASSLWLAGSTDTQYF; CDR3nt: TGTGCCAGCAGCTTATGGCTAGCGGGGAGCACAGATACGCAGTATTTT
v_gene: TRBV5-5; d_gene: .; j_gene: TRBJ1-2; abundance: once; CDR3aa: CASSPSTVLYGYTF; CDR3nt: TGTGCCAGCAGCCCCTCCACAGTACTCTATGGCTACACCTTC
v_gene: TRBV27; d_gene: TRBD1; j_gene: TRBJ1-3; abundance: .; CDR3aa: CASRATGMGNTIYF; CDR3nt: TGTGCCAGCAGGGCGACAGGGATGGGAAACACCATATATTTT
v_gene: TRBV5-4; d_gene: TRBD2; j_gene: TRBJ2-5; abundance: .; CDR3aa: CASSSTLLAGEETQYF; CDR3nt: TGTGCCAGCAGCTCAACACTACTAGCGGGGGAAGAGACCCAGTACTTC
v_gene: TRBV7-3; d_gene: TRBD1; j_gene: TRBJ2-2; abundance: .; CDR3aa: CASSRDRTDTGELFF; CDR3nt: TGTGCCAGCAGCCGGGACAGGACTGACACCGGGGAGCTGTTTTTT
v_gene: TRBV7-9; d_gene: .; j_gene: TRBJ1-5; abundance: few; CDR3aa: CASSSGLQPQHF; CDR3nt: TGTGCCAGCAGCTCCGGACTGCAGCCCCAGCATTTT
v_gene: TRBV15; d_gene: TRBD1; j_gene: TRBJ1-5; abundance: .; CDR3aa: CATSASRGVSNQPQHF; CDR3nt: TGTGCCACCAGCGCTAGCAGGGGGGTTAGCAATCAGCCCCAGCATTTT
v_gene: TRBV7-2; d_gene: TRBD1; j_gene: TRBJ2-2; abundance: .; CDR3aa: CASSSDRATGELFF; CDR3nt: TGTGCCAGCAGCTCGGACAGGGCCACCGGGGAGCTGTTTTTT
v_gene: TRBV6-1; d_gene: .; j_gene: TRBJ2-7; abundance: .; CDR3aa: CASNRGPEQYF; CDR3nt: TGTGCCAGCAACCGGGGTCCGGAGCAGTACTTC
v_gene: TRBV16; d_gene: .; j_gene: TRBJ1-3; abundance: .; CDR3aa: CASSQSRGNTIYF; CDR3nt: TGTGCCAGCAGCCAATCCAGGGGAAACACCATATATTTT
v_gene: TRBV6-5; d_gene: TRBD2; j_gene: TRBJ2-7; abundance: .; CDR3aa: CASSGGRLSYEQYF; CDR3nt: TGTGCCAGCAGTGGCGGGAGGCTTTCCTACGAGCAGTACTTC
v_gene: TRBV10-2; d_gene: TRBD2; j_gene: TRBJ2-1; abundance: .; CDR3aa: CASSDFTPGLAGDFNEQFF; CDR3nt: TGCGCCAGCAGTGATTTTACTCCGGGACTAGCGGGAGATTTCAATGAGCAGTTCTTC
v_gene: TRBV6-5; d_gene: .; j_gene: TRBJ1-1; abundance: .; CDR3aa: CASRDPGETEAFF; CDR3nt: TGTGCCAGCAGAGACCCGGGGGAGACTGAAGCTTTCTTT
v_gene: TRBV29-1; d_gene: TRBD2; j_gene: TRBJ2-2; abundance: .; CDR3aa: CSGGTSGNTGELFF; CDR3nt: TGCAGCGGGGGGACTAGCGGGAACACCGGGGAGCTGTTTTTT
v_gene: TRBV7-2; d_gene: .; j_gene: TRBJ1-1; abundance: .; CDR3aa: CASSFLGQTYTEAFF; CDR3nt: TGTGCCAGCAGCTTTCTTGGCCAGACTTACACTGAAGCTTTCTTT
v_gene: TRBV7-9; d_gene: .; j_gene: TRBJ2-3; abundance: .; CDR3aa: CASSQVTGSTDTQYF; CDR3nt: TGTGCCAGCAGCCAAGTGACGGGGAGCACAGATACGCAGTATTTT
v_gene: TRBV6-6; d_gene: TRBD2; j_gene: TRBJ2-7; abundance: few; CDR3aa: CASSYGRGRTYEQYF; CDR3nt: TGTGCCAGCAGTTACGGGAGGGGAAGGACCTACGAGCAGTACTTC
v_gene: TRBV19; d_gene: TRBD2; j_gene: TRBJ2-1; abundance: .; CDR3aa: CASTTSGLSYNEQFF; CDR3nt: TGTGCCAGTACCACTAGCGGGTTAAGCTACAATGAGCAGTTCTTC
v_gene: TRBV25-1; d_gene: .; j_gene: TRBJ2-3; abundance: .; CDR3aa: CASSRSGGSADTQYF; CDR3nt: TGTGCCAGCAGTAGATCAGGGGGGTCGGCAGATACGCAGTATTTT
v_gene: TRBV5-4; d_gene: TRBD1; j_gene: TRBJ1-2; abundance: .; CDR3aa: CASSQNTGGGDYGYTF; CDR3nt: TGTGCCAGCAGCCAAAATACAGGGGGTGGCGACTATGGCTACACCTTC
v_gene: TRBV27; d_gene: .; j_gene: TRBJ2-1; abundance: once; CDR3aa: CASRKGGYNEQFF; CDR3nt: TGTGCCAGCAGAAAGGGAGGATACAATGAGCAGTTCTTC
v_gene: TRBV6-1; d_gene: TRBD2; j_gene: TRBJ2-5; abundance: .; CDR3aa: CASSEDGGRAGETQYF; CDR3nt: TGTGCCAGCAGCGAAGACGGCGGGAGGGCCGGGGAGACCCAGTACTTC
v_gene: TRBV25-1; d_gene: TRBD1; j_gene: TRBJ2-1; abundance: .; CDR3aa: CASSVRTGYNEQFF; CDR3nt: TGCGCCAGCAGTGTACGGACAGGGTACAATGAGCAGTTCTTC
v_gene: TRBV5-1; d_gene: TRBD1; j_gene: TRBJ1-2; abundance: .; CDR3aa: CASSLNPDRVSNYGYTF; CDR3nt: TGCGCCAGCAGCTTGAACCCGGACAGGGTTAGTAACTATGGCTACACCTTC
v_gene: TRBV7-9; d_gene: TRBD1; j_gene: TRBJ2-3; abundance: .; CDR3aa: CASSQRTGPDTQYF; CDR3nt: TGTGCCAGCAGCCAAAGGACAGGGCCAGATACGCAGTATTTT
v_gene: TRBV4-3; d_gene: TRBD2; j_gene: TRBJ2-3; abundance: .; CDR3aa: CASSQVLSGGADTQYF; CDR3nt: TGCGCCAGCAGCCAAGTTCTTAGCGGGGGGGCTGATACGCAGTATTTT
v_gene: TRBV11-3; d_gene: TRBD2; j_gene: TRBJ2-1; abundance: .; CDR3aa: CASSLDQGSGVSYNEQFF; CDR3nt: TGTGCCAGCAGCTTAGATCAAGGTAGCGGGGTTAGCTACAATGAGCAGTTCTTC
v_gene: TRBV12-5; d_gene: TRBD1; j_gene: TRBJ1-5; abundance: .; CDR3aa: CASGLFDRDQPQHF; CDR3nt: TGTGCTAGTGGTTTGTTTGACAGGGATCAGCCCCAGCATTTT
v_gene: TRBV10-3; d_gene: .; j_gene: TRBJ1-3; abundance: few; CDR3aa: CAISERAGPGNTIYF; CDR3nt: TGTGCCATCAGTGAAAGAGCAGGGCCGGGAAACACCATATATTTT
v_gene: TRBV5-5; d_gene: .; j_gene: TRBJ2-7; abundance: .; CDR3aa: CASSQGVGRYEQYF; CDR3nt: TGCGCCAGCAGCCAAGGGGTAGGGAGGTACGAGCAGTACTTC
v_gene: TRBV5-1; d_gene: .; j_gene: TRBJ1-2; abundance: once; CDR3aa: CASSLAVASYGYTF; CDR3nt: TGCGCCAGCAGCTTGGCCGTGGCAAGCTATGGCTACACCTTC